These T cell receptor beta chains were read from a single sample in a study of T cells after yellow fever vaccination. TCRdb analysed the 5' RACE reads with MiXCR anew, one entry per CDR3 protein. The profile shows 620,000 or so distinct CDR3 sequences, approximately 16% of them singletons. The sample here was PBMCs, taken 5 to 6 days after the first yellow fever vaccination. These receptors were taken from a man between 18 and 29 years old who received the YFV17D yellow fever vaccine. CDR3s include the opening cysteine and the closing phenylalanine or tryptophan. The order of the fields is V gene, clone size, D gene, J gene, CDR3 DNA, CDR3 protein. D genes are given only for firm matches. Only part of the rows carry a size: once, few, many, or a class if the clone is expanded.

>TRBV5-1|few|-|TRBJ1-1
TGCGCCAGCAGCTTACCCGGGGCCATGAACACTGAAGCTTTCTTT
CASSLPGAMNTEAFF
>TRBV5-5|few|-|TRBJ1-1
TGTGCCAGCAGATGGGTTGGGTACGGAACTGAAGCTTTCTTT
CASRWVGYGTEAFF
>TRBV18|many|-|TRBJ2-5
TGTGCCAGCAGTCCCAGGAGGGAGACCCAGTACTTC
CASSPRRETQYF
>TRBV29-1|-|-|TRBJ2-1
TGCAGCGTTGAAGTTGGTGAGGACAATGAGCAGTTCTTC
CSVEVGEDNEQFF
>TRBV6-5|few|TRBD1|TRBJ2-7
TGTGCCAGCAGTTCCGGGACAGCCACCTACGAGCAGTACTTC
CASSSGTATYEQYF
>TRBV6-1|few|-|TRBJ2-2
TGTGCCAGCAGTGCTTCGGGAAACACCGGGGAGCTGTTTTTT
CASSASGNTGELFF
>TRBV27|few|-|TRBJ1-1
TGTGCCAGCAGGGGATCTCCCGAGAACACTGAAGCTTTCTTT
CASRGSPENTEAFF
>TRBV3-1|-|-|TRBJ1-1
TGTGCCAGCAGCCAATCCAGTGAAGCTTTCTTT
CASSQSSEAFF
>TRBV12-3/TRBV12-4|few|-|TRBJ2-5
TGTGCCAGCAGCGCAGTAGCTCCTGAGACCCAGTACTTC
CASSAVAPETQYF
>TRBV5-8|-|TRBD2|TRBJ2-3
TGTGCCATCAGCTCTAAGCGGGGAACGCAGTATTTT
CAISSKRGTQYF
>TRBV25-1|-|-|TRBJ2-3
TGTGCCAGCAGAGCACAGGACGGCACAGATACGCAGTATTTT
CASRAQDGTDTQYF
>TRBV20-1|few|-|TRBJ1-1
TGCAGTGCTAGTGTGCCGGGGCTGAACACTGAAGCTTTCTTT
CSASVPGLNTEAFF
>TRBV28|few|-|TRBJ1-1
TGTGCCAGCAGTCTGGGATTCTACACTGAAGCTTTCTTT
CASSLGFYTEAFF
>TRBV27|few|TRBD1|TRBJ1-6
TGTGCCAGCAGTTTTATGGGACAGGGGAATTCACCCCTCCACTTT
CASSFMGQGNSPLHF
>TRBV6-2/TRBV6-3|few|-|TRBJ2-7
TGTGCCAGCAGACCCCCAACGGGAGCGAACGAGCAGTACTTC
CASRPPTGANEQYF
>TRBV20-1|few|TRBD1|TRBJ2-5
TGCAGTGCTAGAGATCTGAGGGGGCAGGAGACCCAGTACTTC
CSARDLRGQETQYF
>TRBV6-5|-|-|TRBJ2-5
TGTGCCAGCAGTTACTCGAATCCGGCAGGGGGGATTAAGGAGACCCAGTACTTC
CASSYSNPAGGIKETQYF
>TRBV4-1|-|TRBD2|TRBJ2-7
TGCGCCAGCCCCCGACTAGCGGAGTCCTACGAGCAGTACTTC
CASPRLAESYEQYF
>TRBV5-1|-|-|TRBJ1-3
TGCGCCAGCAGCCTGCTGGCTGGGGGAAACACCATATATTTT
CASSLLAGGNTIYF
>TRBV24-1|few|TRBD1|TRBJ2-1
TGTGCCACCAGTGAATTGAGGACAGGGGGTCGCCATGAGCAGTTCTTC
CATSELRTGGRHEQFF
>TRBV7-9|-|-|TRBJ2-7
TGTGCCTGGCGGGAACAGAGCTCCTACGAGCAGTACTTC
CAWREQSSYEQYF